Listed below are T cell receptor beta chains from one sample, sequenced in a study of early T cells in non-severe SARS-CoV-2 infection. TCRdb re-called the 5' RACE reads through MiXCR, storing one row per CDR3 protein. This sample has about 66,000 distinct CDR3 sequences, with roughly 13% found just once. The sequencing input was whole blood. The receptor set was obtained from an adult who was a healthcare worker with PCR-confirmed SARS-CoV-2 infection or an uninfected control (not recorded which). Each CDR3 is given with its conserved first and last residue. A D gene is named only where the DNA matches it firmly. Clone size, where shown, is once, few, many, or a class for clones that have expanded.

d_gene	v_gene	j_gene	abundance	CDR3aa	CDR3nt
.	TRBV28	TRBJ2-3	few	CASRSRTGTQYF	TGTGCCAGCAGGAGTCGTACTGGTACGCAGTATTTT
.	TRBV7-6	TRBJ2-1	.	CASSFDQSLRNEQFF	TGTGCCAGCAGCTTCGACCAAAGCCTCCGCAATGAGCAGTTCTTC
TRBD1	TRBV29-1	TRBJ1-2	.	CSARGAGGNYGYTF	TGCAGCGCCCGAGGAGCAGGGGGGAACTATGGCTACACCTTC
.	TRBV7-8	TRBJ1-1	.	CASSLTFLNTEAFF	TGTGCCAGCAGCTTAACATTTCTGAACACTGAAGCTTTCTTT
TRBD2	TRBV18	TRBJ2-1	.	CASSPRGTSGYNEQFF	TGTGCCAGCTCACCAAGAGGGACTAGCGGTTACAATGAGCAGTTCTTC
.	TRBV5-4	TRBJ2-2	.	CASSAGLYHNTGELFF	TGTGCCAGCAGCGCGGGCCTTTACCATAACACCGGGGAGCTGTTTTTT
.	TRBV20-1	TRBJ2-1	few	CSATGSYNEQFF	TGCAGTGCTACTGGCTCCTACAATGAGCAGTTCTTC
TRBD2	TRBV20-1	TRBJ2-3	many	CSARTSGRRDTQYF	TGCAGTGCTAGGACTAGCGGGAGACGAGATACGCAGTATTTT
TRBD1	TRBV7-2	TRBJ1-5	.	CASSFGRGRGQPQHF	TGTGCCAGCAGCTTTGGCAGGGGGCGCGGTCAGCCCCAGCATTTT
.	TRBV9	TRBJ2-2	few	CASSPRGVGTGELFF	TGTGCCAGCAGCCCAAGGGGAGTGGGCACCGGGGAGCTGTTTTTT
.	TRBV29-1	TRBJ2-7	once	CSAGWASGEQYF	TGCAGCGCTGGGTGGGCCTCAGGCGAGCAGTACTTC
.	TRBV5-6	TRBJ2-2	.	CASKEQNTGELFF	TGTGCCAGCAAAGAGCAGAACACCGGGGAGCTGTTTTTT
TRBD1	TRBV28	TRBJ2-4	few	CASSPGQDGNIQYF	TGTGCCAGCAGTCCGGGACAGGATGGAAACATTCAGTACTTC
TRBD1	TRBV6-2/TRBV6-3	TRBJ2-1	.	CASSLRDRAFF	TGTGCCAGCAGTCTCCGGGACAGGGCGTTCTTC
TRBD1	TRBV29-1	TRBJ2-4	many	CSVESTGTGYIQYF	TGCAGCGTTGAGTCGACCGGGACAGGGTACATTCAGTACTTC
.	TRBV20-1	TRBJ1-5	many	CSASDPGEPQHF	TGCAGTGCTAGTGACCCGGGGGAGCCCCAGCATTTT
TRBD2	TRBV19	TRBJ2-1	few	CASSLREGLYEQFF	TGTGCCAGTAGTTTGCGGGAGGGCCTCTATGAGCAGTTCTTC
.	TRBV18	TRBJ1-2	.	CASSPTINYGYTF	TGTGCCAGCTCACCAACGATAAACTATGGCTACACCTTC
TRBD1	TRBV19	TRBJ2-7	.	CASSLAQTGGATAGFEQYF	TGTGCCAGTAGTCTAGCCCAGACAGGGGGCGCGACCGCTGGTTTCGAGCAGTACTTC
.	TRBV29-1	TRBJ2-7	many	CSVSISQDYEQYF	TGCAGCGTTAGCATTAGCCAGGACTACGAGCAGTACTTC
.	TRBV6-2/TRBV6-3	TRBJ1-1	few	CASRTGPQGAFF	TGTGCCAGCAGAACCGGGCCCCAGGGAGCTTTCTTT
.	TRBV9	TRBJ2-2	few	CASSPVGGSTGELFF	TGTGCCAGCAGCCCGGTGGGAGGATCCACCGGGGAGCTGTTTTTT
.	TRBV7-9	TRBJ1-2	.	CASSSDRGFYGYTF	TGTGCCAGCAGCTCCGACAGAGGCTTCTATGGCTACACCTTC
.	TRBV5-4	TRBJ1-3	.	CASSLNLGNHLGNTIYF	TGTGCCAGCAGCTTAAATCTTGGCAACCACCTAGGAAACACCATATATTTT
TRBD2	TRBV7-8	TRBJ2-1	many	CASSLVGGTSGNNEQFF	TGTGCCAGCAGCTTAGTTGGTGGGACTAGCGGGAACAATGAGCAGTTCTTC
.	TRBV27	TRBJ1-6	many	CASSLSRDSPLHF	TGTGCCAGCAGTTTATCAAGGGATTCACCCCTCCACTTT
.	TRBV29-1	TRBJ2-6	.	CGVETDVNSGANVLTF	TGCGGCGTTGAAACAGACGTTAACTCTGGGGCCAACGTCCTGACTTTC
TRBD1	TRBV5-1	TRBJ1-1	few	CASSEGSGTGAAFF	TGCGCCAGCAGCGAAGGGTCCGGGACAGGGGCTGCTTTCTTT
TRBD2	TRBV6-2/TRBV6-3	TRBJ2-1	few	CASSRLAGGHSSYNEQFF	TGTGCCAGCAGTCGACTAGCGGGAGGTCACAGCTCCTACAATGAGCAGTTCTTC
.	TRBV5-5	TRBJ2-1	few	CASSLDLYNEQFF	TGTGCCAGCAGCTTGGACCTGTACAATGAGCAGTTCTTC
.	TRBV12-3/TRBV12-4	TRBJ2-3	many	CASFGPTDTQYF	TGTGCCAGCTTTGGGCCCACAGATACGCAGTATTTT
.	TRBV29-1	TRBJ2-3	.	CSAEGASRDTQYF	TGCAGCGCCGAAGGGGCTAGTCGGGATACGCAGTATTTT
.	TRBV27	TRBJ1-2	many	CASRRGIDGYTF	TGTGCCAGCCGTCGCGGGATTGATGGCTACACCTTC
TRBD1	TRBV19	TRBJ1-5	many	CASSLYRRQGSLGNQPQHF	TGTGCCAGTAGCCTGTATAGGAGACAGGGGAGTCTTGGCAATCAGCCCCAGCATTTT
TRBD1	TRBV27	TRBJ2-7	.	CASSPNRGSDEQYF	TGTGCCAGCAGTCCCAACAGGGGATCGGACGAGCAGTACTTC
.	TRBV28	TRBJ2-7	many	CASTFGLSEQYF	TGTGCCAGCACCTTTGGGTTGTCTGAGCAGTACTTC
.	TRBV5-5	TRBJ2-3	few	CASSPVRVTDTQYF	TGTGCCAGCAGCCCGGTGCGGGTAACAGATACGCAGTATTTT